There are many counts of the clone carrying this T cell receptor (beta chain). Its specificity is not known. Other autoimmune diseases, uncontrolled infections, pregnancy and lactation each led to patient exclusion. Amplifying from RNA transcripts, the study obtained TCR beta CDR3 regions. HTBI-primed first-round RT-PCR preceded second-round multiplex PCR. TCRdb reprocessed the multiplex PCR reads via MiXCR and lists one record per CDR3 protein. This sample has just over 600,000 distinct CDR3 sequences, with roughly 20% found just once. The data were taken from a study of Graves' ophthalmopathy and Graves' hyperthyroidism. General study findings and limits: The model achieved 55% to 71% sensitivity and less than 85% specificity for ophthalmopathy progression.

The CDR3 extends over 14 amino acids. Germline V gene lookup returns CDR1 SGHTA and CDR2 FQGNSA. Between the trimmed V and J ends, which lost 2 bases and 7 bases, there was a span of 12 bases. Source material: peripheral blood. This sequence originates from a woman aged 18-29 years with stable Graves' hyperthyroidism. Some clones in this sample may be carry-over from other donors' samples. The chain is built from TRBV7-2 and TRBJ1-5, with TRBD1 as a possible D gene (5 bases). Here the CDR3 DNA reads TGTGCCAGCAGCTTATCAGGGCGTGTGCAGCCCCAGCATTTT. It encodes CASSLSGRVQPQHF. The full variable domain, completed using reference TRBV7-2 and TRBJ1-5, is GAGVSQSPSNKVTEKGKDVELRCDPISGHTALYWYRQSLGQGLEFLIYFQGNSAPDKSGLPSDRFSAERTGGSVSTLTIQRTQQEDSAVYLCASSLSGRVQPQHFGDGTRLSIL.